This note documents a single TCR beta chain sequence. The antigen is unknown. The data stem from a study of cytomegalovirus exposure and HLA in healthy donors. The V and J ends lost 0 bases and 1 base, in that order; junction bases with no gene match: 8. The CDR3 covers 17 residues. CDR1 and CDR2 from the germline V gene are ENHRY and SYGVKD. Study-level points and caveats: A later analysis linked a missense DCLRE1C variant to TCR beta V- and J-gene trimming.

The PCR employed 60 Vbeta primers together with 13 Jbeta primers. Data came from immunoSEQ multiplex PCR; TCRdb stores just in-frame clones and leaves some out. This listing includes about 200,000 clones. This receptor was obtained from a woman aged 25-40 years in good health and CMV-seropositive. The sample comprised PBMCs. The chain couples TRBV10-3 to TRBJ2-5; 7 bases are a match to TRBD2. CDR3 amino acids: CAISESAGLAVQETQYF. CDR3 nucleotides: TGTGCCATCAGTGAGTCAGCAGGTCTAGCGGTCCAAGAGACCCAGTACTTC.